This T cell receptor (beta chain) was captured in a study of a mutant IDH1 vaccine in newly diagnosed glioma. For the study at large: Treated patients comprised approximately 60% males and 37.5% females, mean age about 38 years. Earlier care involved radiotherapy, temozolomide, or both, and the majority received both.

Time point of the sample: week 35, safety follow-up. In every dose of vaccine, 300 ug of mutant IDH1 20-mer peptide was given alongside topical imiquimod. Assay used: immunoSEQ multiplex PCR; TCRdb lists only in-frame clones, some missing. The table shows tens of thousands of clones, with 81% occurring only once. Concerning this clone itself: Antigen: not known.

This material consisted of PBMCs, taken from a glioma patient whose treatment included an IDH1 peptide vaccine. The receptor was derived from a woman in her thirties or forties with glioma. Some clones in this sample may be carry-over from other donors' samples.

The CDR3 protein is CASSSSDRVNTEAFF. The CDR3, as DNA: TGTGCCAGCAGCTCCTCGGACAGGGTGAACACTGAAGCTTTCTTT. The chain has TRBV7-9 and TRBJ1-1; 8 bases are shared with TRBD1. This CDR3 spans 15 amino acids. Germline assignment: CDR1 SEHNR and CDR2 FQNEAQ (reference sequence). V lost 4 bases and J lost 0; bases outside the gene matches: 4.